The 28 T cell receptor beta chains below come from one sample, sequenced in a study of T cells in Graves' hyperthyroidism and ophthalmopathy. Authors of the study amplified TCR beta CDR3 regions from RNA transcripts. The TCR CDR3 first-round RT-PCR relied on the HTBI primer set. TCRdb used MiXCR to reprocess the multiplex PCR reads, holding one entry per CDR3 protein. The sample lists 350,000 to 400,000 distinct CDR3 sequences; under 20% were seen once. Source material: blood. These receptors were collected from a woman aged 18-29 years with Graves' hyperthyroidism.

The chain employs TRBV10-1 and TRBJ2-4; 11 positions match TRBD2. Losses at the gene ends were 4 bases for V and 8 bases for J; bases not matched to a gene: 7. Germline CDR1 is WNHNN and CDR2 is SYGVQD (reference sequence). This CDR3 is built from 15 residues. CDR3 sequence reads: CASSVVAGGQDIQYF. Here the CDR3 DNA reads TGCGCCAGCAGTGTGGTAGCGGGGGGGCAAGACATTCAGTACTTC.

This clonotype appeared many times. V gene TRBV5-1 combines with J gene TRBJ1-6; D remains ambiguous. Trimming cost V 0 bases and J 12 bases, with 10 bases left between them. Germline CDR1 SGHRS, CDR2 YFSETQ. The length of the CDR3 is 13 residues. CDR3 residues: CASSLEFDGPLHF. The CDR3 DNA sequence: TGCGCCAGCAGCTTGGAATTTGACGGACCCCTCCACTTT. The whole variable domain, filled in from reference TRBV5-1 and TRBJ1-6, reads KAGVTQTPRYLIKTRGQQVTLSCSPISGHRSVSWYQQTPGQGLQFLFEYFSETQRNKGNFPGRFSGRQFSNSRSEMNVSTLELGDSALYLCASSLEFDGPLHFGNGTRLTVT.

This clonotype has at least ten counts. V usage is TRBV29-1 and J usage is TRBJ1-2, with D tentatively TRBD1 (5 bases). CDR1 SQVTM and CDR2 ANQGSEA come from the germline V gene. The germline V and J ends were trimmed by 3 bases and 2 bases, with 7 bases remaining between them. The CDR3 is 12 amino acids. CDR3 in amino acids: CSVEKGNYGYTF. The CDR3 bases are TGCAGCGTTGAGAAGGGGAACTATGGCTACACCTTC.

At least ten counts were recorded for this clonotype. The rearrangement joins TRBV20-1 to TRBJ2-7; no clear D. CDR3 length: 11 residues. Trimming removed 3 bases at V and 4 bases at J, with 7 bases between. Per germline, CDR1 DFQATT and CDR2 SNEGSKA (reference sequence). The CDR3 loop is CSAREQYEQYF. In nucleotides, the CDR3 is TGCAGTGCTAGGGAACAGTACGAGCAGTACTTC.

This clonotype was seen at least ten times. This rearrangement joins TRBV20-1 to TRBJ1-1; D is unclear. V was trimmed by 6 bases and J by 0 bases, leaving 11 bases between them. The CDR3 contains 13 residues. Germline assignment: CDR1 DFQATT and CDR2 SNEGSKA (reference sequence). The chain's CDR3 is CSATSQLNTEAFF. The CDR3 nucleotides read TGCAGTGCCACGTCCCAGCTGAACACTGAAGCTTTCTTT.

CDR3 sequence reads: CASSPRKSTRDEQYF. As DNA, the CDR3 is TGTGCCAGCAGTCCCAGGAAGAGCACTCGCGACGAGCAGTACTTC. The V gene is TRBV28, the J gene TRBJ2-7; D is undetermined. Looked up from germline, CDR1 is MDHEN and CDR2 is SYDVKM. The CDR3 has 15 amino acids. V shed 5 bases and J shed 5 bases, with 19 bases lying between them.

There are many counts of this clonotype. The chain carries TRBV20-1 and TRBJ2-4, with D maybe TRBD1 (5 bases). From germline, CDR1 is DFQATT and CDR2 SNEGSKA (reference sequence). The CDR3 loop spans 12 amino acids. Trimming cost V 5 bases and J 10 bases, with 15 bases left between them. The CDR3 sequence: CSAPWGLSIQYF. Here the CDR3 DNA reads TGCAGTGCTCCCTGGGGCTTGAGTATTCAGTACTTC.

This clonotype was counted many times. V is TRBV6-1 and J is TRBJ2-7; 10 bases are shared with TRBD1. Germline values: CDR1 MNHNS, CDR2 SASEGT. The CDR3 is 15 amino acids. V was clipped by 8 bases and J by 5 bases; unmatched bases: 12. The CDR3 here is CASQSDRGPLNEQYF. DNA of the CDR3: TGTGCCAGCCAATCCGACAGGGGGCCACTGAACGAGCAGTACTTC.

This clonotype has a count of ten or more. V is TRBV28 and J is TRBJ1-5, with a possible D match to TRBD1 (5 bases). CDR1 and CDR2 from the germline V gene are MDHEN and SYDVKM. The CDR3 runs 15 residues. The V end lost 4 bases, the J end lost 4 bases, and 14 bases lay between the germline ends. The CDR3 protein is CASSSPEGANQPQHF. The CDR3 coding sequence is TGTGCCAGCAGTTCCCCTGAAGGGGCTAATCAGCCCCAGCATTTT.

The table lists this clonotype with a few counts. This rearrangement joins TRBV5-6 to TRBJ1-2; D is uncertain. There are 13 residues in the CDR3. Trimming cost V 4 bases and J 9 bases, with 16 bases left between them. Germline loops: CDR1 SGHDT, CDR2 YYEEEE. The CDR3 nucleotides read TGTGCCAGCAGCCCCGGCGGGATAAATCGCTACACCTTC. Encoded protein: CASSPGGINRYTF. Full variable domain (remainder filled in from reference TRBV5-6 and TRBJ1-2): DAGVTQSPTHLIKTRGQQVTLRCSPKSGHDTVSWYQQALGQGPQFIFQYYEEEERQRGNFPDRFSGHQFPNYSSELNVNALLLGDSALYLCASSPGGINRYTFGSGTRLTVV.

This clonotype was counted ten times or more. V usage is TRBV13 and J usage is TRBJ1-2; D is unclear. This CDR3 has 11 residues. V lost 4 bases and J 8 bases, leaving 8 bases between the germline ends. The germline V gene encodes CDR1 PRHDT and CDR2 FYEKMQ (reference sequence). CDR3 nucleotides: TGTGCCAGCAGCTCTAAGGGAGGCTACACCTTC. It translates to CASSSKGGYTF.

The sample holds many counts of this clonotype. The CDR3 DNA reads as TGTGCCAGCAGCTCCGGGAAGGGCAGGGGGAACACTGAAGCTTTCTTT. It translates to CASSSGKGRGNTEAFF. The chain has TRBV7-3 and TRBJ1-1; D possibly corresponds to TRBD1 (6 bases). The CDR3 totals 16 residues. Deletions cut 4 bases from V and 1 base from J, with 16 bases between. Germline loops: CDR1 SGHTA, CDR2 FQGTGA.

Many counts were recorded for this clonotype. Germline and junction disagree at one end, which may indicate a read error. Written as DNA, the CDR3 is TGTGCCGGCAGTTCCGAGGAGCAAGAGACCCAGTACTTC. It specifies CAGSSEEQETQYF. V gene TRBV6-2 or TRBV6-3 combines with J gene TRBJ2-5; D gene unclear. Germline loops: CDR1 MNHEY, CDR2 SVGEGT. CDR3 length: 13 amino acids.

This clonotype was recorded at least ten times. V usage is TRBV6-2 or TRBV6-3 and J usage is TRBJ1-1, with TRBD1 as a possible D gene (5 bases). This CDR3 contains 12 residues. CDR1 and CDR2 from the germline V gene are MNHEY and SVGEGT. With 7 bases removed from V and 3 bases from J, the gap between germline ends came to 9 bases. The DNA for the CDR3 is TGTGCCAGCAAGCTAGGGGACACTGAAGCTTTCTTT. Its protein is CASKLGDTEAFF.

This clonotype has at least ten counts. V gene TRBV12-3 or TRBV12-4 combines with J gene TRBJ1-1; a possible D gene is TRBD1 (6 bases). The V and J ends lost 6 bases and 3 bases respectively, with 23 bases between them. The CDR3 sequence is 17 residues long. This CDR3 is CASSLRGTNSGDTEAFF. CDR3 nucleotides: TGTGCCAGCAGCCTAAGGGGGACAAACTCGGGTGACACTGAAGCTTTCTTT.

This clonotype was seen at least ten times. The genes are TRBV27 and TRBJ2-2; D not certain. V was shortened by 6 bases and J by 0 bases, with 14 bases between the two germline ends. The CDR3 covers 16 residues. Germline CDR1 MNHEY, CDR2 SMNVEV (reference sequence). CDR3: CASSPTGRANTGELFF. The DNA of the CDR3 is TGTGCCAGCAGCCCTACGGGCCGTGCGAACACCGGGGAGCTGTTTTTT.

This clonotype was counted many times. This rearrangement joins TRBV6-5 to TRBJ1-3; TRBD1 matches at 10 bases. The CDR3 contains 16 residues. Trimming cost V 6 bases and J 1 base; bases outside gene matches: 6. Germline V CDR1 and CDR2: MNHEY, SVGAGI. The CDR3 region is CASSYGTGVSGNTIYF. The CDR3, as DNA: TGTGCCAGCAGCTACGGGACAGGGGTTTCTGGAAACACCATATATTTT.

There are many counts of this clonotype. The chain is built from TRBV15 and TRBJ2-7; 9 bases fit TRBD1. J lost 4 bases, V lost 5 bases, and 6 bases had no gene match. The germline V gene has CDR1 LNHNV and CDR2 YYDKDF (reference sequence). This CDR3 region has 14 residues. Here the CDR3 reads CATSPRTGEYEQYF. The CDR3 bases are TGTGCCACCAGCCCCCGGACAGGGGAGTACGAGCAGTACTTC.

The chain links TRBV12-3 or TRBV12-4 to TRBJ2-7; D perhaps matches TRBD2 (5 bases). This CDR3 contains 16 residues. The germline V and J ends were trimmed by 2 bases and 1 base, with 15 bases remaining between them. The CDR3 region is CASSLLAGFYSYEQYF. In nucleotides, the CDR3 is TGTGCCAGCAGTTTACTAGCAGGTTTCTATTCCTACGAGCAGTACTTC.

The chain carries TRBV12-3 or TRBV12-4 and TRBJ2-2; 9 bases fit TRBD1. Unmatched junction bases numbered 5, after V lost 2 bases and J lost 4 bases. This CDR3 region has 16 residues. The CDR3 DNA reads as TGTGCCAGCAGTTTATGGGGACAGGGAGGCACCGGGGAGCTGTTTTTT. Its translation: CASSLWGQGGTGELFF.

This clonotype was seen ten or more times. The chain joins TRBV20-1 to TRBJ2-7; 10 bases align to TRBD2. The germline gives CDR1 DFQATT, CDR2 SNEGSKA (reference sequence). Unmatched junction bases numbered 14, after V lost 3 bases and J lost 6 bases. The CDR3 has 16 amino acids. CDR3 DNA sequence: TGCAGTGCTAGTGCGCTAGCGGGGGCCGGAGTTGGCGAGCAGTACTTC. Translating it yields CSASALAGAGVGEQYF.

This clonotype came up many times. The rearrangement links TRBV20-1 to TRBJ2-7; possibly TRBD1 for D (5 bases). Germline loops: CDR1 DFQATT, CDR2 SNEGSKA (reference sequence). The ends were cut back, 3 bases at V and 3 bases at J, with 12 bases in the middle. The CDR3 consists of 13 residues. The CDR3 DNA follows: TGCAGTGCTAGCAAAACAGGAAACTACGAGCAGTACTTC. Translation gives CSASKTGNYEQYF.

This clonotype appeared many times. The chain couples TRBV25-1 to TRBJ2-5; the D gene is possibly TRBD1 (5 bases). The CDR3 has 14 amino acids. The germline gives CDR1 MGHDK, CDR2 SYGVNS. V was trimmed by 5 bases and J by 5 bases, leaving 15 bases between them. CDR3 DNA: TGTGCCAGCAGTTGGACAACCGTCCTGGAGACCCAGTACTTC. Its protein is CASSWTTVLETQYF. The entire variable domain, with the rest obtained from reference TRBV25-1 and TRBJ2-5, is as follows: EADIYQTPRYLVIGTGKKITLECSQTMGHDKMYWYQQDPGMELHLIHYSYGVNSTEKGDLSSESTVSRIRTEHFPLTLESARPSHTSQYLCASSWTTVLETQYFGPGTRLLVL.

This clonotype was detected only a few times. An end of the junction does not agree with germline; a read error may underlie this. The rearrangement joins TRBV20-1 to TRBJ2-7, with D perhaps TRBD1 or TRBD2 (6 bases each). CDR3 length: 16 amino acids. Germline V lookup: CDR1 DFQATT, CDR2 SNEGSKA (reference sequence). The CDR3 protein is CSARGKGGRLIYEQYF. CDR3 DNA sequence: TGCAGTGCTAGGGGGAAGGGGGGACGCCTGATTTACGAGCAATACTTC.

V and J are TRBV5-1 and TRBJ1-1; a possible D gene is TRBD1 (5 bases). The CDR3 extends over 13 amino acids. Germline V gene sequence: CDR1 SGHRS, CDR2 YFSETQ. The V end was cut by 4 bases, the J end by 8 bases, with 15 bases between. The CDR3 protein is CASSQFTGDEAFF. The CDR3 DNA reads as TGCGCCAGCAGCCAATTTACAGGAGACGAAGCTTTCTTT.

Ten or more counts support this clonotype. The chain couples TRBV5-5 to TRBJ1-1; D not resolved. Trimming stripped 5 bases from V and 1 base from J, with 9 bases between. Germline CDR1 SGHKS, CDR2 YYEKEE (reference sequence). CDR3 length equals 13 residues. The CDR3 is CASSFQPNTEAFF. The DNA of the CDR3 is TGTGCCAGCAGTTTTCAGCCGAACACTGAAGCTTTCTTT.

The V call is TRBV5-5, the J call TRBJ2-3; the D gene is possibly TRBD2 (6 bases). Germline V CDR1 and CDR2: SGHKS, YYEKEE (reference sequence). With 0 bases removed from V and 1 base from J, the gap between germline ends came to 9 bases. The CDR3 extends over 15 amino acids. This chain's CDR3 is CASSLGASGTDTQYF. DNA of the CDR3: TGTGCCAGCAGCTTGGGGGCTAGCGGCACAGATACGCAGTATTTT.

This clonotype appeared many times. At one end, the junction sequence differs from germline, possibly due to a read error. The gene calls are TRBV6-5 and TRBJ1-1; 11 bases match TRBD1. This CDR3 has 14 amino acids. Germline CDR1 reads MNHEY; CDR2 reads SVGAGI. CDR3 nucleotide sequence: TGTGCCAGCAGTTACTCGGGACAGGGGGTTGAAGTTTTCTTT. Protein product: CASSYSGQGVEVFF.